This TCR beta chain comes out of a study of cytotoxic CD8 clonotypes in ibrutinib-treated CLL. Across the whole study: IGHV unmutated roughly 17; relapsed/refractory 11; treatment-naive about 14.

Here immunoSEQ multiplex PCR was the method, and the copy in TCRdb shows in-frame clones only, minus some. This repertoire shows more than 140,000 clones, around three quarters found once; its top ten account for 25% to 30%. V shed 7 bases, J shed 4 bases, and the junction held 4 bases outside the gene matches. The CDR3 length is 13 residues. Germline loops: CDR1 WSHSY, CDR2 SAAADI. With regard to this clone: The antigen is not known.

Study-wide results and caveats: Shared public clonotypes were rare, and on treatment they either got smaller or stayed the same.

The input for sequencing was PBMCs, taken after 12 months of ibrutinib treatment. The gene calls are TRBV10-2 and TRBJ2-5; 9 nucleotides match TRBD1. The TCR comes from a human donor with chronic lymphocytic leukemia. The CDR3 bases are TGCGCCAGCAAACCGGGACAGGGAGAGACCCAGTACTTC. Amino acid sequence: CASKPGQGETQYF.